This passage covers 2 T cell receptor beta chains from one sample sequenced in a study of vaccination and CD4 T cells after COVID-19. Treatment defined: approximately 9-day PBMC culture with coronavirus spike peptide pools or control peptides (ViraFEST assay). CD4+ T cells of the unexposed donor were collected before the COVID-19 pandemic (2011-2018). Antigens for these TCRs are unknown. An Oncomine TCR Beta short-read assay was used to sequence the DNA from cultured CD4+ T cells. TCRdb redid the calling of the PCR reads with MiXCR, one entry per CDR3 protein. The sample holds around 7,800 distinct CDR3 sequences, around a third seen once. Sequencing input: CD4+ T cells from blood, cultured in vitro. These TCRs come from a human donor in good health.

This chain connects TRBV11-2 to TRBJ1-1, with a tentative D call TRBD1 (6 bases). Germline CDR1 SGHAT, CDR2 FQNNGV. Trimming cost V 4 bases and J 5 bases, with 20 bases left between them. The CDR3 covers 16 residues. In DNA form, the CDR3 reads TGTGCCAGCAGCTCGGACAGAGTACTACTGGGGACTGAAGCTTTCTTT. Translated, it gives CASSSDRVLLGTEAFF.

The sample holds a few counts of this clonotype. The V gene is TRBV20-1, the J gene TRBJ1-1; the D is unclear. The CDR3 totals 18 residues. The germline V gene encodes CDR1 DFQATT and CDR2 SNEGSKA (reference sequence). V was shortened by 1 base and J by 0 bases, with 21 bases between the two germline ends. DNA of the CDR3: TGCAGTGCTAGAGTGGTGACACACCTTTTAAACATGAACACTGAAGCTTTCTTT. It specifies CSARVVTHLLNMNTEAFF.